This record covers a single T cell receptor (beta chain). Its antigen is not known. The data belong to a study of T cell responses to AZD1222 COVID-19 vaccine. Study-level background: Some second doses came at about 4 weeks and others at about 12 weeks; these were pooled.

CDR3 length: 14 residues. Germline trimming cut 5 bases from V and 2 bases from J; bases unmatched to any gene: 2. Germline CDR1 is SGHDN and CDR2 is FVKESK. Study-wide results and limits: The reported proportion of spike-specific TCRs targeting unmutated variant regions was nearly half. Most donors were white British and more were female, and clonal diversity was possibly underestimated. No repertoire was sampled before or during the peak T cell response, only after it.

This table comes from immunoSEQ multiplex PCR, and its TCRdb copy is limited to in-frame clones, with some not included. The sample consists of 100,000 to 150,000 clones, more than 80% of them appearing once. The rearrangement uses TRBV14 and TRBJ1-2, with TRBD1 matching over 10 bases. This receptor was taken from an adult in good health. The sample in question was peripheral blood, obtained on day 0 of AZD1222 vaccination. In DNA, the CDR3 is TGTGCCAGCAGCTTGGGACAGGGGAACTATGGCTACACCTTC. The encoded protein is CASSLGQGNYGYTF.